Following are 6 T cell receptor beta chains from one sample sequenced in a study of cytomegalovirus exposure and HLA in healthy donors. Researchers ran the PCR with 60 Vbeta and 13 Jbeta primers. Sequencing was performed with immunoSEQ multiplex PCR; in TCRdb, only in-frame clones are kept and a portion is missing. Of under 200,000 clones detected, roughly 85% appear once; the ten largest clones hold less than 2%. The material sequenced was PBMCs. These receptors originate from a woman aged 18-35 years in good health and CMV-seronegative.

This clone was picked up a small number of times. This chain connects TRBV6-5 to TRBJ1-5; 10 bases are shared with TRBD1. The V segment lost 4 bases and the J segment 7 bases; nucleotides outside the gene matches: 7. Germline CDR1 is MNHEY and CDR2 is SVGAGI. This CDR3 is 15 amino acids long. This CDR3 reads CASSSRTGGDQPQHF. CDR3 nucleotides: TGTGCCAGCAGTTCCCGGACAGGGGGAGACCAGCCCCAGCATTTT.

The V and J genes are TRBV30 and TRBJ2-7; maybe TRBD2 (5 bases). Germline lookup yields CDR1 GTSNPN and CDR2 SVGIG (reference sequence). V lost 2 bases and J 6 bases, leaving 14 bases between the germline ends. This CDR3 comprises 13 residues. The CDR3 DNA reads TGTGCCTGGAGTCCCATCGTCGAGGGCGAGCAGTACTTC. The encoded protein is CAWSPIVEGEQYF.

The chain uses TRBV9 and TRBJ2-1, with TRBD2 matching 9 bases. The germline gives CDR1 SGDLS, CDR2 YYNGEE. V lost 0 bases to trimming and J lost 9 bases; unmatched junction nucleotides: 10. This CDR3 comprises 16 residues. CDR3 sequence: CASSVEQAGGLSEQFF. DNA for the CDR3: TGTGCCAGCAGCGTAGAGCAGGCGGGAGGGCTCAGTGAGCAGTTCTTC.

The V and J genes are TRBV4-3 and TRBJ2-7; TRBD1 aligns across 8 bases. CDR3 length equals 13 residues. V dropped 5 bases and J dropped 5; count of bases not matched to a gene: 5. The germline CDR1 and CDR2 sequences are LGHNA and YSLEER. In DNA form, the CDR3 reads TGCGCCAGCAGCAAGGACAGGGCCCACGAGCAGTACTTC. This codes for CASSKDRAHEQYF.

This clone was seen only once. The chain combines TRBV15 with TRBJ2-2; TRBD2 matches at 7 bases. Looked up from germline, CDR1 is LNHNV and CDR2 is YYDKDF (reference sequence). The CDR3 length is 16 residues. The junction had 9 bases not matched to a gene; V was cut back by 4 bases and J by 4 bases. The CDR3 DNA reads TGTGCCACCAGCAATTGGGGGGGGTTGGGCACCGGGGAGCTGTTTTTT. Its protein is CATSNWGGLGTGELFF.

This sequence joins TRBV6-1 and TRBJ2-7; D may be TRBD1 (5 bases). V was trimmed by 7 bases and J by 2 bases, leaving 18 bases between them. This CDR3 is 15 amino acids long. Germline V CDR1 and CDR2: MNHNS, SASEGT. The CDR3 region is CASTQGPQAAYEQYV. CDR3 nucleotides: TGTGCCAGCACTCAAGGGCCACAGGCCGCCTACGAGCAGTACGTC.